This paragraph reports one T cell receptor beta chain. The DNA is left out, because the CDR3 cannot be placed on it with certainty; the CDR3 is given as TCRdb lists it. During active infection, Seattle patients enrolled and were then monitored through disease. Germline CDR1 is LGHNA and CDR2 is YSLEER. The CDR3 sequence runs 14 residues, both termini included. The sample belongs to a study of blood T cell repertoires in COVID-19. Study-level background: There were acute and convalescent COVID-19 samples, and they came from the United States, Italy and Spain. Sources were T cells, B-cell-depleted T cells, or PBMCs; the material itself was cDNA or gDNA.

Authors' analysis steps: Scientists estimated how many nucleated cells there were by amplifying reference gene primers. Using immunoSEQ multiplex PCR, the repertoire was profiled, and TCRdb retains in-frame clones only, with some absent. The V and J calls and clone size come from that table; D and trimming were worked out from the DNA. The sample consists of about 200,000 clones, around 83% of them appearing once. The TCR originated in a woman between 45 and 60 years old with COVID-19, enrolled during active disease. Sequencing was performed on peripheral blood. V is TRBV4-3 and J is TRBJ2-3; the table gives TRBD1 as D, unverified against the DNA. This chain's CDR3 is CASSQDLGLERSIF.